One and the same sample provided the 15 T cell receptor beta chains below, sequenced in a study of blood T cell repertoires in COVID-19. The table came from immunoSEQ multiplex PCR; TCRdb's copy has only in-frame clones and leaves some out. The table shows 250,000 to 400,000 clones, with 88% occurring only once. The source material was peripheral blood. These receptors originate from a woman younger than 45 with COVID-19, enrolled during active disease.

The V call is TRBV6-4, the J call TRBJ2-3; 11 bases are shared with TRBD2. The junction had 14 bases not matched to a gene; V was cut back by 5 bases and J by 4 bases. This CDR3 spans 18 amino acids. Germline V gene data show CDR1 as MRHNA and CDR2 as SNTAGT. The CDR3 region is CASSPNPTSGGSADTQYF. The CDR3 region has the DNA TGTGCCAGCAGTCCCAACCCCACTAGCGGGGGTTCGGCAGATACGCAGTATTTT.

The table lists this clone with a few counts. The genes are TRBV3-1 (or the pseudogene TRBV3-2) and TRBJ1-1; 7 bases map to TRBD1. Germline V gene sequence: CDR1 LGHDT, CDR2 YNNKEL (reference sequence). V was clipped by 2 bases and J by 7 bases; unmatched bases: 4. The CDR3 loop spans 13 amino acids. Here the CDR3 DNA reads TGTGCCAGCAGCCAATCTAGGGGGCGTGAAGCTTTCTTT. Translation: CASSQSRGREAFF.

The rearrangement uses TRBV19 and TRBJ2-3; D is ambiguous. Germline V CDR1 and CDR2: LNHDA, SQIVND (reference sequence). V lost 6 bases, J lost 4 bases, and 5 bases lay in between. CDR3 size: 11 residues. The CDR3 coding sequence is TGTGCCAGTAGCAGGTCAGATACGCAGTATTTT. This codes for CASSRSDTQYF.

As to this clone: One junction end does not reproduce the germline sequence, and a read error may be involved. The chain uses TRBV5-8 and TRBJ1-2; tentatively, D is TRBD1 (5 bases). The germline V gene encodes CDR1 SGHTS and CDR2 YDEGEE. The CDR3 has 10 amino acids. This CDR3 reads CASSFWGLVF. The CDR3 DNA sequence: TGTGCCAGCAGCTTCTGGGGCCTGGTATTC. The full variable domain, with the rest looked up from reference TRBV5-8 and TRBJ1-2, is EAGVTQSPTHLIKTRGQQATLRCSPISGHTSVYWYQQALGLGLQFLLWYDEGEERNRGNFPPRFSGRQFPNYSSELNVNALELEDSALYLCASSFWGLVFGSGTRLTVV.

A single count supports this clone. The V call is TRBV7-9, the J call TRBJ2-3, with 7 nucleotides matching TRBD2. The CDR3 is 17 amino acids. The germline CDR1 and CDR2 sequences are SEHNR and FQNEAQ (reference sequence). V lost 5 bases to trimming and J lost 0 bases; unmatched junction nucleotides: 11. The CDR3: CASSLFGAGSSTDTQYF. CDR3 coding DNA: TGTGCCAGCAGCCTTTTCGGAGCGGGGAGTAGCACAGATACGCAGTATTTT.

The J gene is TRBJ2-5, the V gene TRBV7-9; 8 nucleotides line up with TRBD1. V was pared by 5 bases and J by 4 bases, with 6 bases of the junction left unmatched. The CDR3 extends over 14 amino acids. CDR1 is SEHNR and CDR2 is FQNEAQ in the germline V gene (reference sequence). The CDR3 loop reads CASSVGQGGETQYF. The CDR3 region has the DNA TGTGCCAGCAGCGTCGGACAGGGTGGAGAGACCCAGTACTTC.

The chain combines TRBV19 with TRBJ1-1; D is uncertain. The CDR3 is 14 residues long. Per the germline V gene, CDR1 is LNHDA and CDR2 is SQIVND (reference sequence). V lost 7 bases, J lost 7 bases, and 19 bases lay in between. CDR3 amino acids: CASTFSRSRHEAFF. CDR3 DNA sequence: TGTGCCAGTACCTTCTCACGGTCGAGACATGAAGCTTTCTTT.

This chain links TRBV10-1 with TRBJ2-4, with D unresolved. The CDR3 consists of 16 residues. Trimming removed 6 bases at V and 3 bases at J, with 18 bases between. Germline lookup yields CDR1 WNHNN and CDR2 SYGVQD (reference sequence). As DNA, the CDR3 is TGCGCCAGCAGCCATAGACCCGTGGCGGACAAAAACATTCAGTACTTC. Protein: CASSHRPVADKNIQYF.

CDR3 residues: CASSEVSLVETDTQYF. In DNA form, the CDR3 reads TGTGCCAGCAGTGAAGTGAGCTTGGTGGAGACAGATACGCAGTATTTT. V gene TRBV2 combines with J gene TRBJ2-3; D is unresolved. V was trimmed by 1 base and J by 3 bases, leaving 14 bases between them. Germline CDR1 SNHLY, CDR2 FYNNEI. The CDR3 loop spans 16 amino acids.

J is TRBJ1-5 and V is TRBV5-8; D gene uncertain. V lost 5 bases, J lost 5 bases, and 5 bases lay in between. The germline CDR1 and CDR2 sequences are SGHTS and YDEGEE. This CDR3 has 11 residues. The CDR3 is CASRVDQPQHF. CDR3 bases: TGTGCCAGCAGGGTAGATCAGCCCCAGCATTTT.

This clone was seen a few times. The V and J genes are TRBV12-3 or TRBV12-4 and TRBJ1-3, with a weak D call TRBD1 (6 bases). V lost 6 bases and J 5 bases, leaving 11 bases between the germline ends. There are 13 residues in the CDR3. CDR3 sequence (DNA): TGTGCCAGCAGCACAGGACAGCGAAACACCATATATTTT. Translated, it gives CASSTGQRNTIYF.

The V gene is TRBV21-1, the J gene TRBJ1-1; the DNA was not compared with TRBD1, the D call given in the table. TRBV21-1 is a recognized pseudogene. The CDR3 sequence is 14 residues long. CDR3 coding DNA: TGTGCCAGCAGCAAGGCCAGGGGGCGATTATTGACTTTCTTT. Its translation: CASSKARGRLLTFF.

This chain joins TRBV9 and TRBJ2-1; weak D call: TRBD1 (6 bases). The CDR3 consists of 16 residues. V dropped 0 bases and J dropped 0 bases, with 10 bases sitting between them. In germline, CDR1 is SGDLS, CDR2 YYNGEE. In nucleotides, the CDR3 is TGTGCCAGCAGCGTAGAGGGGGACCGCTCCTACAATGAGCAGTTCTTC. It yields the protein CASSVEGDRSYNEQFF.

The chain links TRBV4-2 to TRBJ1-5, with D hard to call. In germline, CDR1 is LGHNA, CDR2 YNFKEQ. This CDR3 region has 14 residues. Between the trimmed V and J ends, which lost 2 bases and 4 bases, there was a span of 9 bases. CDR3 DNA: TGTGCCAGCAGCCAACAGGCTGCAAATCAGCCCCAGCATTTT. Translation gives CASSQQAANQPQHF.

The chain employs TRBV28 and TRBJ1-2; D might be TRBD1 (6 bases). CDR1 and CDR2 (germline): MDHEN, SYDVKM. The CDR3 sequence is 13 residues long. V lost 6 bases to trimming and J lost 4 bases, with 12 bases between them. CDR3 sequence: CASRETGSYGYTF. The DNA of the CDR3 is TGTGCCAGCAGAGAGACAGGATCCTATGGCTACACCTTC.